The clone carrying this T cell receptor (beta chain) was counted a few times. Its antigen is still unknown. In TCRdb, the RACE reads were re-called with MiXCR into one record per CDR3 protein. The sample carries roughly 100,000 distinct CDR3 sequences, 30% to 35% recorded once. The data are from a study of human T cells and chemical hapten exposure. Turning to the study itself: Upper back patch tests used 0.01% DPC, scored after 6 days.

Time point noted: patch test 3, about 24 weeks after DPC sensitization. Indicated treatment: therapeutic diphenylcyclopropenone sensitization with weekly scalp DPC. Notes on the study in general: Positive correlation was observed between PT1 expanded TCR counts and patch test score. There was no change with DPC sensitization in TCRs above 1 in 1000 frequency.

This clonotype originated in a man aged 35 to 55 with alopecia areata. Some clones in this sample may be carry-over from other donors' samples. Sample: whole blood, taken in connection with sensitization to the hapten diphenylcyclopropenone (DPC).

CDR3 amino acids: CASKERDENIQYF. The CDR3, as DNA: TGCGCCAGCAAGGAGAGGGATGAAAACATTCAGTACTTC. The chain employs TRBV5-1 and TRBJ2-4; tentative D call: TRBD2 (5 bases). Trimming removed 6 bases at V and 5 bases at J, with 12 bases between. Germline lookup yields CDR1 SGHRS and CDR2 YFSETQ. The CDR3 is 13 amino acids.